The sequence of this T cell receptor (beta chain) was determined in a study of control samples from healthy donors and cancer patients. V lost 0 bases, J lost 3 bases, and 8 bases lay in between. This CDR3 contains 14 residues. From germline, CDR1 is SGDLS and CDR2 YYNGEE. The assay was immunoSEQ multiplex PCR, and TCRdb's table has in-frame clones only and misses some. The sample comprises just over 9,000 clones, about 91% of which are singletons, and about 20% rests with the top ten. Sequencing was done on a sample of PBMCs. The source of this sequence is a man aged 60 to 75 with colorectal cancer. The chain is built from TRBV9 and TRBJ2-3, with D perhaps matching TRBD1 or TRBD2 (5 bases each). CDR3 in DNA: TGTGCCAGCAGCGTAGATGGGGGAACAGATACGCAGTATTTT. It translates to CASSVDGGTDTQYF.